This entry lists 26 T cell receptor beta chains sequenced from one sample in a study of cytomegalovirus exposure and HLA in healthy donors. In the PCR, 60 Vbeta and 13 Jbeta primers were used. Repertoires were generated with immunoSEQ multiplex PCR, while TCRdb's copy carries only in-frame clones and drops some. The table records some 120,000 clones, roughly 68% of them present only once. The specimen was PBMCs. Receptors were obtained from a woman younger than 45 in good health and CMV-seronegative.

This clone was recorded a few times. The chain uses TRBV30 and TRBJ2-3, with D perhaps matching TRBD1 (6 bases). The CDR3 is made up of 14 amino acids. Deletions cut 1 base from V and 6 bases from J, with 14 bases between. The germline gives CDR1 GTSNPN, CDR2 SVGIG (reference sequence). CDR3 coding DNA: TGTGCCTGGAGTGCTCTTGGGGGCCGGGATACGCAGTATTTT. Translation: CAWSALGGRDTQYF.

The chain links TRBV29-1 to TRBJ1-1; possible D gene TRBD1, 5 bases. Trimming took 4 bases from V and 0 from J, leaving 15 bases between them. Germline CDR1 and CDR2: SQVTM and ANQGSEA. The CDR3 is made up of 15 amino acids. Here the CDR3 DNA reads TGCAGCGTTGGTAGCGGATGGGGGATGAACACTGAAGCTTTCTTT. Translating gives CSVGSGWGMNTEAFF.

The CDR3: CASSQELAGGVYNEQFF. CDR3 sequence (DNA): TGTGCCAGCAGCCAAGAACTAGCGGGAGGCGTCTACAATGAGCAGTTCTTC. V usage is TRBV4-2 and J usage is TRBJ2-1, with 12 nucleotides matching TRBD2. Trimming removed 0 bases from V and 3 bases from J; junction bases left unmatched: 3. This CDR3 has 17 residues. From germline, CDR1 is LGHNA and CDR2 YNFKEQ.

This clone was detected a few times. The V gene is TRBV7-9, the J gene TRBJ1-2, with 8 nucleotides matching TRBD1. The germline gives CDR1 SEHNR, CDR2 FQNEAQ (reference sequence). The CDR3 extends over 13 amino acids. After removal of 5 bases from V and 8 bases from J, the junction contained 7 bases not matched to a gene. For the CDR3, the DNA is TGTGCCAGCAGCAATTCAGGGGGCTTCGGCTACACCTTC. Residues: CASSNSGGFGYTF.

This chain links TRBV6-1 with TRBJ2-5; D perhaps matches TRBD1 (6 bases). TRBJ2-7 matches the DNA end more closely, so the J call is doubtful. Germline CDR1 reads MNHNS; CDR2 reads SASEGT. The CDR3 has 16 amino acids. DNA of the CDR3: TGTGCCAGCAGTGATAGTTGGGTGGGACAAACCTACGAGCAGTACTTC. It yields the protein CASSDSWVGQTYEQYF.

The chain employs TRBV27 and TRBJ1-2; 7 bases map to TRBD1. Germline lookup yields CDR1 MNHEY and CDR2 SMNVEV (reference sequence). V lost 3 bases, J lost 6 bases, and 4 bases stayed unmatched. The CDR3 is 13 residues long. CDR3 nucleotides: TGTGCCAGCAGTTTTGGCAGGGGGGATGGCTACACCTTC. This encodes CASSFGRGDGYTF.

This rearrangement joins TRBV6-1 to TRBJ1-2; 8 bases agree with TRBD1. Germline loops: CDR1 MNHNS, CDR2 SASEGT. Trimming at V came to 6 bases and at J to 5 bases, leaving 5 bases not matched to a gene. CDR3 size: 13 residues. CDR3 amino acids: CASRAGGKYGYTF. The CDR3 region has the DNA TGTGCCAGCAGGGCAGGGGGCAAATATGGCTACACCTTC.

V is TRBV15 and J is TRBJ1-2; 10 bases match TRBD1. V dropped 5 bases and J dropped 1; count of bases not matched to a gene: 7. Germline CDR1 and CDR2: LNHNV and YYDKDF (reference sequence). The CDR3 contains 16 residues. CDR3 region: CATSGTDRGYNYGYTF. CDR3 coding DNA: TGTGCCACCAGCGGCACGGACAGGGGGTATAACTATGGCTACACCTTC.

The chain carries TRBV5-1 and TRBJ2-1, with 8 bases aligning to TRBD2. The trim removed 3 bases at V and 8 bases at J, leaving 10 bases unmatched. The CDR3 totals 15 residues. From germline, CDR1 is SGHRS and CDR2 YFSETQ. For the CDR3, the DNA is TGCGCCAGCAGCTCAAGGTCTGCGGGAGGCTATGAGCAGTTCTTC. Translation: CASSSRSAGGYEQFF.

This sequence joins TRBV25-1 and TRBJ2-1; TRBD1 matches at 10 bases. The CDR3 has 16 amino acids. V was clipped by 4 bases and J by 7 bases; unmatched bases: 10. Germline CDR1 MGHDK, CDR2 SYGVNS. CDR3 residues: CASSVAGDRGRNEQFF. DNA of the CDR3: TGTGCCAGCAGTGTGGCGGGGGACAGGGGAAGGAATGAGCAGTTCTTC.

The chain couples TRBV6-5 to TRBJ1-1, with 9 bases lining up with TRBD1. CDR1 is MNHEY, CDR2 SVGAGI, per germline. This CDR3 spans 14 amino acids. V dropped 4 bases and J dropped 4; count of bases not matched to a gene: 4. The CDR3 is CASSSGQGPTEAFF. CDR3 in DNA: TGTGCCAGCAGTTCAGGACAGGGGCCCACTGAAGCTTTCTTT.

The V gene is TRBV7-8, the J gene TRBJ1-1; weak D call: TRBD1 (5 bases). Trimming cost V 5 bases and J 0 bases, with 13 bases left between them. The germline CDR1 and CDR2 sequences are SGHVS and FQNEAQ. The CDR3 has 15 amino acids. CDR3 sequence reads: CASSPLQDMNTEAFF. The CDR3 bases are TGTGCCAGCAGCCCTCTACAGGATATGAACACTGAAGCTTTCTTT. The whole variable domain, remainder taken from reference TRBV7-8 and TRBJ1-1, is GAGVSQSPRYKVAKRGQDVALRCDPISGHVSLFWYQQALGQGPEFLTYFQNEAQLDKSGLPSDRFFAERPEGSVSTLKIQRTQQEDSAVYLCASSPLQDMNTEAFFGQGTRLTVV.

The CDR3 region is CASSTPLAGGGEQYF. In DNA, the CDR3 is TGTGCCAGTAGTACCCCTCTAGCGGGAGGTGGCGAGCAGTACTTC. The V and J genes are TRBV19 and TRBJ2-7; 11 bases fit TRBD2. CDR3 size: 15 residues. The junction had 8 bases not matched to a gene; V was cut back by 4 bases and J by 6 bases. In germline, CDR1 is LNHDA, CDR2 SQIVND (reference sequence).

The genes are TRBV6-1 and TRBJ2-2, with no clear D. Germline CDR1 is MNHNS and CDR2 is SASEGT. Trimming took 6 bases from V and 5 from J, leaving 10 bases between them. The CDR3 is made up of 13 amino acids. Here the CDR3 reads CASRDEATGELFF. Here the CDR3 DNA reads TGTGCCAGCAGGGATGAGGCGACCGGGGAGCTGTTTTTT.

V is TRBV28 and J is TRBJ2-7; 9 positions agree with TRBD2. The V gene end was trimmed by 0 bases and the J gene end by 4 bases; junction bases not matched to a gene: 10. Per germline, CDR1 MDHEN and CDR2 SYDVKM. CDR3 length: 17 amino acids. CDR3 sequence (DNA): TGTGCCAGCAGTTTATGGACCTTAGCGGGAGCTGGTTACGAGCAGTACTTC. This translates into CASSLWTLAGAGYEQYF. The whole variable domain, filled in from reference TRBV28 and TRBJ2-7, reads DVKVTQSSRYLVKRTGEKVFLECVQDMDHENMFWYRQDPGLGLRLIYFSYDVKMKEKGDIPEGYSVSREKKERFSLILESASTNQTSMYLCASSLWTLAGAGYEQYFGPGTRLTVT.

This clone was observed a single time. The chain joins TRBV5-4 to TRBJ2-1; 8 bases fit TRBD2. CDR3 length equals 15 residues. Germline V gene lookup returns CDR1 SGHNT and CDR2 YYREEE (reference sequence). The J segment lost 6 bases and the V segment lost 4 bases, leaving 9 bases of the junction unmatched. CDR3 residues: CASSPGTRSGNEQFF. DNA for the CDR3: TGTGCCAGCAGCCCCGGGACTAGGTCAGGCAATGAGCAGTTCTTC. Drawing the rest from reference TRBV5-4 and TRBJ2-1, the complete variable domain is ETGVTQSPTHLIKTRGQQVTLRCSSQSGHNTVSWYQQALGQGPQFIFQYYREEENGRGNFPPRFSGLQFPNYSSELNVNALELDDSALYLCASSPGTRSGNEQFFGPGTRLTVL.

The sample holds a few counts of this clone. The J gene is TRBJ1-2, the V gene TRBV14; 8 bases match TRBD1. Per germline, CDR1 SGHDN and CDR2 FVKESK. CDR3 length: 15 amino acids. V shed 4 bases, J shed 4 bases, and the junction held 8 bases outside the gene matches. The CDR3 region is CASSRGRGLRYGYTF. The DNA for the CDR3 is TGTGCCAGCAGCCGGGGCAGGGGGCTTCGCTATGGCTACACCTTC.

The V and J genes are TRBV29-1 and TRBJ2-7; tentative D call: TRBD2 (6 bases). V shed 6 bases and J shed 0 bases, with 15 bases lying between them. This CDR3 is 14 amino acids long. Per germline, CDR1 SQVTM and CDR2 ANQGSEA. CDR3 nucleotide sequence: TGCAGCGTCGCAGGTGGGGGGATCTCCTACGAGCAGTACTTC. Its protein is CSVAGGGISYEQYF.

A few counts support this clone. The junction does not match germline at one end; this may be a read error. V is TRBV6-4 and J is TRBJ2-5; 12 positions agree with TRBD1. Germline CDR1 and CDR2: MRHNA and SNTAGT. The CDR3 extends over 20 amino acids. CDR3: CASRNRVIRRGTGGQKTQYF. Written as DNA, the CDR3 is TGTGCCAGCAGAAACCGGGTAATTCGAAGGGGGACAGGGGGCCAAAAGACCCAGTACTTC.

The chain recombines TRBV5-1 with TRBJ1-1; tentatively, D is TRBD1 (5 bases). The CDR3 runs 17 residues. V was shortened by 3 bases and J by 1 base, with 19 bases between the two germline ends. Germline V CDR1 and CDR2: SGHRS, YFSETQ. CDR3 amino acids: CASSSPNMDISNTEAFF. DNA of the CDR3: TGCGCCAGCAGCTCGCCAAACATGGACATCTCGAACACTGAAGCTTTCTTT.

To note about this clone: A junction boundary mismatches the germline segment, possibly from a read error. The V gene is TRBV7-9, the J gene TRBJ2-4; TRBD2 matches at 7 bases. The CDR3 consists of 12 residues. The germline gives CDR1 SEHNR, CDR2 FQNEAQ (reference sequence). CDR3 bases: TGTTCCAGCAGCCCCCCCGGGGGGTGGTGGTACTTC. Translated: CSSSPPGGWWYF.

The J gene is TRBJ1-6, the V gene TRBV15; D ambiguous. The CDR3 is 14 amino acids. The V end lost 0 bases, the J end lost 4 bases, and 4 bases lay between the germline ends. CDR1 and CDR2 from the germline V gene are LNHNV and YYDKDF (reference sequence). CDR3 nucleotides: TGTGCCACCAGCAGAGATTCATATAATTCACCCCTCCACTTT. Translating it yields CATSRDSYNSPLHF.

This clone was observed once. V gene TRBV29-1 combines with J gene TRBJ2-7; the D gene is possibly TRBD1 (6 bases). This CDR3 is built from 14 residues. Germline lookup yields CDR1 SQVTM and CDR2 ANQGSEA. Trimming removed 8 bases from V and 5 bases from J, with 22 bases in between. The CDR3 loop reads CSLRGPWVDDEQYF. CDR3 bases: TGCAGCCTCAGGGGCCCCTGGGTCGATGACGAGCAGTACTTC.

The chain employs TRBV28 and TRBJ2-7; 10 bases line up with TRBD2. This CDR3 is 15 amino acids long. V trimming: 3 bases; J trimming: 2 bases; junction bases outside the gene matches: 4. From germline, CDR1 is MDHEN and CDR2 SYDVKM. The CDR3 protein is CASSFGLAETYEQYF. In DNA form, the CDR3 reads TGTGCCAGCAGTTTCGGACTAGCGGAGACCTACGAGCAGTACTTC.

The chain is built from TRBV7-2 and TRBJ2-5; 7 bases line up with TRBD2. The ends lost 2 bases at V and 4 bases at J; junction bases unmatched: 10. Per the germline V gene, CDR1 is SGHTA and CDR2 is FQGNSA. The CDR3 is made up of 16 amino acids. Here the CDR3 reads CASSLSRAGVGETQYF. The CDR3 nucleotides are TGTGCCAGCAGCTTATCGAGGGCGGGAGTGGGAGAGACCCAGTACTTC.

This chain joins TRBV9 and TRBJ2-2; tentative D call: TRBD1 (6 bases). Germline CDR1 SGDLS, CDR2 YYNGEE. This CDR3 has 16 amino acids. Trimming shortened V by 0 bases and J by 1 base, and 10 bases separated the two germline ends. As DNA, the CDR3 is TGTGCCAGCAGCGTAGGGACAGAGAAGAACACCGGGGAGCTGTTTTTT. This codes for CASSVGTEKNTGELFF.